Included here is one TCR beta chain sequence, with context. The data were taken from a study of blood T cell repertoires in COVID-19. On the study more broadly: Samples taken during acute and convalescent COVID-19 were collected in the United States, Italy and Spain. T cells, B-cell-depleted T cells, or PBMCs supplied cDNA or gDNA.

Between the trimmed V and J ends, which lost 3 bases and 2 bases, there was a span of 10 bases. Germline V CDR1 and CDR2: MNHEY, SMNVEV (reference sequence). CDR3 length: 14 amino acids. Original analysis: How many nucleated cells were present was estimated from reference gene primer amplification. Using immunoSEQ multiplex PCR, the repertoire was profiled, and TCRdb retains in-frame clones only, with some absent. From that table come the V and J calls and clone size; the DNA was used to work out D and trimming. The sample lists roughly 700,000 clones, just under 90% occurring once. The sequencing sample was made of peripheral blood. The chain couples TRBV27 to TRBJ1-1; D remains ambiguous. This clonotype was obtained from a woman aged 18-29 years with acute or convalescent COVID-19. The CDR3: CASSFLPLNTEAFF. CDR3 nucleotide sequence: TGTGCCAGCAGTTTCCTCCCACTCAACACTGAAGCTTTCTTT.